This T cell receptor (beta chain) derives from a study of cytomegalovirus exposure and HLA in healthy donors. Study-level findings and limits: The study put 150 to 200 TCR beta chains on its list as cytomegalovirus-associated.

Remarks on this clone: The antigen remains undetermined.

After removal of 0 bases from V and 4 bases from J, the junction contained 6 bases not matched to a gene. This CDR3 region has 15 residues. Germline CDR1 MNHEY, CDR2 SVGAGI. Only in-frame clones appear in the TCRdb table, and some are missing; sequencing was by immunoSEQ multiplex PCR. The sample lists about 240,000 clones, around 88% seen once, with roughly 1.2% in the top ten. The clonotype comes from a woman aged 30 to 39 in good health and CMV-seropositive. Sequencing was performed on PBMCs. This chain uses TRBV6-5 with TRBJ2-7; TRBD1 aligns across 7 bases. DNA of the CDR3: TGTGCCAGCAGTTACTCCGCAGGGGGTAGTTACGAGCAGTACTTC. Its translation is CASSYSAGGSYEQYF.